The sequence of this T cell receptor beta chain was determined in a study of cytomegalovirus exposure and HLA in healthy donors (dated by TCRdb to about 2017). A note on the overall study: A later analysis indicated that the 100 to 150 validation repertoires were generated on the platform also employed for the 666 repertoires of the first cohort. The aim of the study was to test whether cataloging public T cell receptors could identify signatures of past pathogen exposure. Along with the approximately 600-subject first cohort, a separate validation cohort of some 130 different subjects was used. To predict cytomegalovirus infection status, the study combined high-throughput TCR immunosequencing, statistical association of individual TCRs with disease status, and machine learning.

The CDR3 numbers 15 residues from cysteine through phenylalanine. Kept here is only the CDR3 DNA, which spans 45 bases and is read in frame from base 1. From the germline V gene, CDR1 is SGHDT and CDR2 is YYEEEE. At the junction V is shortened by 0 bases and J by 4 bases; bases outside the gene matches: 1. This clone was counted once. Which antigen it targets is not known. Base qualities are missing; no much larger clone stands one base away. The library came from the immunoSEQ multiplex PCR assay. As for how the authors treated the data: To diagnose cytomegalovirus status from the catalog of TCR beta chain sequences, a statistical classification framework was built. The immuneACCESS repertoire file appears here via TCRdb, limited to in-frame rearrangements. These files lack a portion of the clones; in checked studies, under half of the deficit traces to unresolved V genes, and the cause of the others is not known. From that table come the V and J calls and clone size; the DNA was used to work out D and trimming. A total of about 110,000 clones appear in this sample, about nine tenths of them only once. The ten largest make up approximately 2% of the sample.

Paper-wide results and their limitations: According to the authors, the approach could potentially be generalized to other disease states and immunological phenotypes. The study listed 164 TCR beta chains as associated with cytomegalovirus. The classifier was reported to diagnose cytomegalovirus status with high specificity and sensitivity in both the original and validation cohorts. A later analysis found that TCRs clustered in the first cohort also tended to co-occur in the 95 to 150 validation repertoires, with 90% to 95% of cluster scores above 0. A few of the identified cytomegalovirus-associated TCR beta chains were confirmed in vitro to be specific for cytomegalovirus antigens. While some public TCRs were present in many individuals, most TCR sequences turned up only very rarely across donors. A later analysis lacked HLA typing for the validation cohort, so it scored co-occurrence in that cohort across all 110 or so repertoires.

Separate from the approximately 700-subject first cohort, the validation cohort of roughly 130 subjects was the group to which the donors belonged. The clonotype was recovered from a woman aged 18 to 35 in good health and CMV-seronegative. This chain is built from TRBV5-6 and TRBJ2-1, with 10 bases matching TRBD1. The material sequenced was PBMCs. The CDR3 here reads CASSLGQGAYNEQFF. Here is the DNA: TGTGCCAGCAGCTTGGGACAGGGGGCATACAATGAGCAGTTCTTC.